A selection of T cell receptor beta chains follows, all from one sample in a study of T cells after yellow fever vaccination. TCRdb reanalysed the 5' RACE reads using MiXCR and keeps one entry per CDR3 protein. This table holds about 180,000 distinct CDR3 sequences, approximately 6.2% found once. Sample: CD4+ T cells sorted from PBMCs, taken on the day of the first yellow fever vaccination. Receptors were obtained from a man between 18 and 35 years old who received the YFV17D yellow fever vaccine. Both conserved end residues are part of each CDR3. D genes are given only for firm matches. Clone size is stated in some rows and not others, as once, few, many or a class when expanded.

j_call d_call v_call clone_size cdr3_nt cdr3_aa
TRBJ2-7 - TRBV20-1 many TGCAGTGCTGGTACATACTCCTACGAGCAGTACTTC CSAGTYSYEQYF
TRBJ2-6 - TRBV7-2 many TGTGCCAGCAGCCTGGGACTGTCAGGGGCCAACGTCCTGACTTTC CASSLGLSGANVLTF
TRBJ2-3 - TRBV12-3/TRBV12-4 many TGTGCCAGCAGTCCTGGTGGGGGTATAGATACGCAGTATTTT CASSPGGGIDTQYF
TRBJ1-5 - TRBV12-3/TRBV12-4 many TGTGCCAGCAGTTGGGTAGGGGGTGGCAATCAGCCCCAGCATTTT CASSWVGGGNQPQHF
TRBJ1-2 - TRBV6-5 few TGTGCCAGCAGTCCCAATCCCCTAGGGGCGGCGTCCGGCTACACCTTC CASSPNPLGAASGYTF
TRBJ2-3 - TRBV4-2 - TGTGCCAGCAGCCAAGATCTTGCAGATACGCAGTATTTT CASSQDLADTQYF
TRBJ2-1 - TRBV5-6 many TGTGCCAGCAGACAATACAATGAGCAGTTCTTC CASRQYNEQFF
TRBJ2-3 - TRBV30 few TGTGCCTGGAGTGCAGGGGCGGGAGATACGCAGTATTTT CAWSAGAGDTQYF
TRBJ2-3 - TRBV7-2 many TGTGCCAGCAGGAACAGGGTCGACACAGATACGCAGTATTTT CASRNRVDTDTQYF
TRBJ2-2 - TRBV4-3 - TGCGCCAGCAGCCAACAGCTATCCGGGACCCTGAACACCGGGGAGCTGTTTTTT CASSQQLSGTLNTGELFF
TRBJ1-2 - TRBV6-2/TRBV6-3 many TGTGCCAGCAGTCGAGAGATTAACTATGGCTACACCTTC CASSREINYGYTF
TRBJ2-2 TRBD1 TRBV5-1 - TGCGCCAGCAGCTTGGGGACAGGGGCATTAAACACCGGGGAGCTGTTTTTT CASSLGTGALNTGELFF
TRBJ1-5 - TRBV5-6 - TGTGCCAGCAGCTTGGCGGGTCAGGGCAATCAGCCCCAGCATTTT CASSLAGQGNQPQHF
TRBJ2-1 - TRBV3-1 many TGTGCCAGCAGCCAGGCAGAGACTAAACGGTTCTTC CASSQAETKRFF
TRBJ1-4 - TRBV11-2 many TGTGCCAGCAGCTTAGGGGAGTGGGCGGAAAAACTGTTTTTT CASSLGEWAEKLFF
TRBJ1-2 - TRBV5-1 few TGCGCCAGCAGCCCCGGGAGGGCCCCCTATGGCTACACCTTC CASSPGRAPYGYTF
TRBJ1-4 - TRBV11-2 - TGTGCCAGCAGCTTAGAGAGACAGGCATGGAGGCTGTTTTTT CASSLERQAWRLFF
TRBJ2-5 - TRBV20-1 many TGCAGTGCTAGTAATTTGACAGGTTGGGAGACCCAGTACTTC CSASNLTGWETQYF
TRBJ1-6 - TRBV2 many TGTGCCAGCAGGGTGGCGTCAGGTGGTTCACCCCTCCACTTT CASRVASGGSPLHF
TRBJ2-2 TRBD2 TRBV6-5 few TGTGCCAGCAATTCCCCCCGGCGGGGGGGCGGCACCGGGGAGCTGTTTTTT CASNSPRRGGGTGELFF
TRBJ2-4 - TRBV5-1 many TGCGCCAGTCGCGGACTTGGGGCCAAAAACATTCAGTACTTC CASRGLGAKNIQYF
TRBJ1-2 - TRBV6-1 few TGTGCCAGCGGAGCAGACCGTAACTATGGCTACACCTTC CASGADRNYGYTF
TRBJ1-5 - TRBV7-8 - TGTGCCAGCAGCTCGCTCCCGGGAGGGACCGATCAGCCCCAGCATTTT CASSSLPGGTDQPQHF